These 22 T cell receptor beta chains came from one sample sequenced in a study of blood T cell repertoires in COVID-19. The table came from immunoSEQ multiplex PCR; TCRdb's copy has only in-frame clones and leaves some out. This table holds 70,000 to 100,000 clones, 90% found once. The sample comprised peripheral blood. These receptors were taken from a man aged 60 to 75 with acute or convalescent COVID-19.

The chain joins TRBV4-2 to TRBJ2-7, with TRBD1 matching over 7 bases. The CDR3 extends over 14 amino acids. Germline-derived CDR1 and CDR2 are LGHNA and YNFKEQ. With V trimmed by 3 bases and J by 2 bases, 4 bases remained unmatched. CDR3 nucleotide sequence: TGTGCCAGCAGCCAGAGGGACAGAGCCTACGAGCAGTACTTC. It codes for CASSQRDRAYEQYF.

In its sample, this clone was seen once. V is TRBV28 and J is TRBJ2-5, with 13 bases that match TRBD2. This CDR3 has 15 residues. The germline V gene encodes CDR1 MDHEN and CDR2 SYDVKM. The V gene end was trimmed by 3 bases and the J gene end by 4 bases; junction bases not matched to a gene: 2. DNA for the CDR3: TGTGCCAGCAGTTTGGGACTAGCGGGGACAGAGACCCAGTACTTC. It specifies CASSLGLAGTETQYF.

The genes are TRBV20-1 and TRBJ1-1; TRBD1 might be the D (5 bases). The CDR3 is 14 residues long. CDR1 is DFQATT, CDR2 SNEGSKA, per germline (reference sequence). Trimming shortened V by 3 bases and J by 1 base, and 12 bases separated the two germline ends. CDR3 nucleotides: TGCAGTGCTAGTTGGGGGGGAGAGAACACTGAAGCTTTCTTT. This sequence encodes CSASWGGENTEAFF.

This chain joins TRBV21-1 and TRBJ2-1; the DNA was not compared with TRBD2, the D call given in the table. TRBV21-1 is shown as a pseudogene. The length of the CDR3 is 14 residues. Written as DNA, the CDR3 is TGTGCCAGCGTTGTCGTGGGCGGGAGCCATGAGCAGTTCTTC. Translation: CASVVVGGSHEQFF.

The rearrangement links TRBV9 to TRBJ2-3; D unclear. The CDR3 spans 13 residues. Germline CDR1 reads SGDLS; CDR2 reads YYNGEE. Deletions cut 3 bases from V and 2 bases from J, with 7 bases between. CDR3 loop: CASSATITDTQYF. The CDR3 coding sequence is TGTGCCAGCAGCGCAACTATCACAGATACGCAGTATTTT.

This rearrangement joins TRBV19 to TRBJ2-5; TRBD1 is a possible D gene (5 bases). CDR1 is LNHDA, CDR2 SQIVND, per germline (reference sequence). V lost 3 bases and J lost 1, with 12 bases in between. The CDR3 extends over 15 amino acids. The CDR3 spells CASSIAGFGQETQYF. CDR3 nucleotides: TGTGCCAGTAGTATCGCAGGGTTCGGCCAAGAGACCCAGTACTTC.

CDR3 residues: CASNLQDQPQHF. The CDR3 DNA reads TGTGCCAGCAATTTACAGGATCAGCCCCAGCATTTT. The chain uses TRBV2 and TRBJ1-5, with a tentative D call TRBD1 (5 bases). There are 12 residues in the CDR3. The germline gives CDR1 SNHLY, CDR2 FYNNEI. V lost 7 bases and J lost 5, with 9 bases in between. The complete variable domain, with remaining parts taken from reference TRBV2 and TRBJ1-5, reads EPEVTQTPSHQVTQMGQEVILRCVPISNHLYFYWYRQILGQKVEFLVSFYNNEISEKSEIFDDQFSVERPDGSNFTLKIRSTKLEDSAMYFCASNLQDQPQHFGDGTRLSIL.

The chain's CDR3 is CASSSLPGQGSYGYTF. The DNA of the CDR3 is TGTGCCAGCAGTTCCCTGCCAGGACAGGGTAGCTATGGCTACACCTTC. The gene calls are TRBV6-2 or TRBV6-3 and TRBJ1-2; 8 bases are shared with TRBD1. V was pared by 4 bases and J by 4 bases, with 11 bases of the junction left unmatched. Germline V gene data show CDR1 as MNHEY and CDR2 as SVGEGT. The CDR3 loop spans 16 amino acids.

This chain uses TRBV9 with TRBJ2-7; possibly TRBD1 for D (5 bases). CDR3 length: 15 residues. The V end was cut by 4 bases, the J end by 5 bases, with 19 bases between. Germline CDR1 is SGDLS and CDR2 is YYNGEE. In DNA form, the CDR3 reads TGTGCCAGCAGCCCCTTCAGGGCGAATCGGGACGAGCAGTACTTC. It codes for CASSPFRANRDEQYF.

The V call is TRBV19, the J call TRBJ2-3, with a possible D match to TRBD1 (6 bases). V was cut by 6 bases and J by 0 bases, with 19 bases left in between. This CDR3 contains 17 residues. The germline V gene encodes CDR1 LNHDA and CDR2 SQIVND (reference sequence). The DNA for the CDR3 is TGTGCCAGTAGGGGCAATCAGGGGAGCATTAGCACAGATACGCAGTATTTT. It codes for CASRGNQGSISTDTQYF.

This chain joins TRBV15 and TRBJ1-6, with TRBD1 identical over 10 bases. The length of the CDR3 is 18 residues. The germline gives CDR1 LNHNV, CDR2 YYDKDF (reference sequence). J was trimmed by 9 bases and V by 2 bases; bases with no gene match: 13. The CDR3 loop reads CATSRPPATGGAGSPLHF. CDR3 DNA sequence: TGTGCCACCAGCAGACCCCCCGCGACAGGGGGCGCAGGTTCACCCCTCCACTTT.

The genes are TRBV19 and TRBJ2-3, with a tentative D call TRBD2 (6 bases). The CDR3 covers 13 residues. Germline V gene lookup returns CDR1 LNHDA and CDR2 SQIVND (reference sequence). Trimming removed 9 bases at V and 2 bases at J, with 12 bases between. Here the CDR3 reads CASVSGSTDTQYF. DNA of the CDR3: TGTGCCAGCGTTAGCGGATCCACAGATACGCAGTATTTT.

This clone was observed a few times. The V and J genes are TRBV19 and TRBJ2-1; D is undetermined. Trimming removed 5 bases from V and 12 bases from J, with 23 bases in between. This CDR3 spans 15 amino acids. Germline V gene lookup returns CDR1 LNHDA and CDR2 SQIVND (reference sequence). In DNA, the CDR3 is TGTGCCAGTAGTTACGGAGCCAGCAACGATGAACGGCAGTTCTTC. It encodes CASSYGASNDERQFF.

A few counts support this clone. This chain uses TRBV6-7 with TRBJ1-5, with 7 bases identical to TRBD1. TRBV6-7 is marked as an open reading frame, function uncertain. V trimming: 0 bases; J trimming: 6 bases; junction bases outside the gene matches: 5. There are 15 residues in the CDR3. The CDR3 region has the DNA TGTGCCAGCAGTTACTCGACCAGGGGGAGTCAGCCCCAGCATTTT. Residues: CASSYSTRGSQPQHF.

This clone was counted only a few times. The rearrangement links TRBV7-2 to TRBJ2-6; D gene unclear. Germline CDR1 SGHTA, CDR2 FQGNSA. Deletions cut 5 bases from V and 0 bases from J, with 14 bases between. The CDR3 is made up of 17 amino acids. The DNA of the CDR3 is TGTGCCAGCAGCCCACATGCCCTCCTCTCTGGGGCCAACGTCCTGACTTTC. The encoded protein is CASSPHALLSGANVLTF. The full variable domain, in which reference TRBV7-2 and TRBJ2-6 provide the parts outside the CDR3, is GAGVSQSPSNKVTEKGKDVELRCDPISGHTALYWYRQSLGQGLEFLIYFQGNSAPDKSGLPSDRFSAERTGGSVSTLTIQRTQQEDSAVYLCASSPHALLSGANVLTFGAGSRLTVL.

The rearrangement links TRBV20-1 to TRBJ2-2; 9 bases line up with TRBD1. V shed 3 bases and J 7 bases; nucleotides not matched to a gene: 6. The CDR3 has 14 residues. The germline gives CDR1 DFQATT, CDR2 SNEGSKA (reference sequence). Written as DNA, the CDR3 is TGCAGTGCTAGTCCCGGGACAGGGATCGGGGAGCTGTTTTTT. This codes for CSASPGTGIGELFF.

The chain couples TRBV9 to TRBJ2-3; D is unresolved. This CDR3 has 14 amino acids. V lost 2 bases, J lost 3 bases, and 10 bases lay in between. CDR1 is SGDLS and CDR2 is YYNGEE in the germline V gene. CDR3 in amino acids: CASSVSTSTDTQYF. CDR3 DNA sequence: TGTGCCAGCAGCGTTAGCACGTCTACAGATACGCAGTATTTT. Based on the CDR3 plus reference TRBV9 and TRBJ2-3, the full variable domain is DSGVTQTPKHLITATGQRVTLRCSPRSGDLSVYWYQQSLDQGLQFLIQYYNGEERAKGNILERFSAQQFPDLHSELNLSSLELGDSALYFCASSVSTSTDTQYFGPGTRLTVL.

This clone has a handful of counts. V and J are TRBV24-1 and TRBJ2-2; tentatively, D is TRBD1 (5 bases). Between the trimmed V and J ends, which lost 8 bases and 4 bases, there was a span of 13 bases. This CDR3 has 14 amino acids. From germline, CDR1 is KGHDR and CDR2 SFDVKD. CDR3 sequence: CATTSQGGTGELFF. DNA for the CDR3: TGTGCCACCACCAGCCAGGGTGGCACCGGGGAGCTGTTTTTT.

In nucleotides, the CDR3 is TGTGCCAGCGCTACAGGGGGCAGTAATTCACCCCTCCACTTT. It yields the protein CASATGGSNSPLHF. V is TRBV2 and J is TRBJ1-6; 9 positions agree with TRBD1. Per germline, CDR1 SNHLY and CDR2 FYNNEI. This CDR3 spans 14 amino acids. V was pared by 8 bases and J by 6 bases, with 5 bases of the junction left unmatched.

The V and J genes are TRBV24-1 and TRBJ2-5; 9 bases match TRBD2. Germline V gene sequence: CDR1 KGHDR, CDR2 SFDVKD. The CDR3 has 14 residues. V lost 7 bases to trimming and J lost 5 bases; unmatched junction nucleotides: 7. The CDR3 bases are TGTGCCACCAGGGCTAGCGGGAAAGAGGAGACCCAGTACTTC. As protein: CATRASGKEETQYF.

The chain is built from TRBV28 and TRBJ2-7; 10 bases map to TRBD1. Losses at the gene ends were 6 bases for V and 3 bases for J; bases not matched to a gene: 5. The CDR3 loop spans 14 amino acids. CDR1 and CDR2 from the germline V gene are MDHEN and SYDVKM. DNA of the CDR3: TGTGCCAGCAGCCTGGACAGGGGGTTCTACGAGCAGTACTTC. Encoded protein: CASSLDRGFYEQYF.

The genes are TRBV28 and TRBJ1-2; 7 positions match TRBD1. J lost 5 bases, V lost 8 bases, and 5 bases had no gene match. CDR1 and CDR2 (germline): MDHEN, SYDVKM. CDR3 length equals 12 residues. The CDR3 DNA reads as TGTGCCAGCCTGACAGGGCAATATGGCTACACCTTC. It yields the protein CASLTGQYGYTF.